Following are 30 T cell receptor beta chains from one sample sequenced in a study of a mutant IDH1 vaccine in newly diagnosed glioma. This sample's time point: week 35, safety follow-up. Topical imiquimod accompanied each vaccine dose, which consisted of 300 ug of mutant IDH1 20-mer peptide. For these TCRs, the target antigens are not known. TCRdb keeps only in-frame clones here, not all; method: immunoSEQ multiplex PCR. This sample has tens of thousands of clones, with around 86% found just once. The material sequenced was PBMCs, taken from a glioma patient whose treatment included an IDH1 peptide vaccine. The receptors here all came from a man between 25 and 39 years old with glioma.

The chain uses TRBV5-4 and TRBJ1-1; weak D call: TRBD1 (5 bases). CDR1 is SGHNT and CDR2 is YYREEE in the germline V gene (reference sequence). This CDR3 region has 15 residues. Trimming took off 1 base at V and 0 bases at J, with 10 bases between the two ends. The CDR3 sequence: CASSLKRGLNTEAFF. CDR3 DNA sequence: TGTGCCAGCAGCTTGAAGAGGGGACTGAACACTGAAGCTTTCTTT.

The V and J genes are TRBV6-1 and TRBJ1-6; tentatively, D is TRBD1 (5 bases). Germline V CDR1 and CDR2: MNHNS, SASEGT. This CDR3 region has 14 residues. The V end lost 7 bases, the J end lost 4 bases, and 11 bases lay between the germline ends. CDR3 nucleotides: TGTGCCAGCACTTCAGGGCAGTATAATTCACCCCTCCACTTT. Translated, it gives CASTSGQYNSPLHF.

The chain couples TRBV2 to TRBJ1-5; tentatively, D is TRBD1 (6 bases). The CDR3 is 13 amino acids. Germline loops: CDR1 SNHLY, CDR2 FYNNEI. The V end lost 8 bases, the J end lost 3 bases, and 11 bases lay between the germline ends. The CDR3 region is CASERQANQPQHF. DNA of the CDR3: TGTGCCAGCGAAAGACAGGCCAATCAGCCCCAGCATTTT. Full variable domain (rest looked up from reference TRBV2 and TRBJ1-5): EPEVTQTPSHQVTQMGQEVILRCVPISNHLYFYWYRQILGQKVEFLVSFYNNEISEKSEIFDDQFSVERPDGSNFTLKIRSTKLEDSAMYFCASERQANQPQHFGDGTRLSIL.

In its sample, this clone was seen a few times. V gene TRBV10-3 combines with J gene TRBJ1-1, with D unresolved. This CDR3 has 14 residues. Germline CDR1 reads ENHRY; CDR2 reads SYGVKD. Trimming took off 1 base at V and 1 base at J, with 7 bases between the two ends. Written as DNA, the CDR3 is TGTGCCATCAGTGAGTGGAATACGAACACTGAAGCTTTCTTT. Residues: CAISEWNTNTEAFF.

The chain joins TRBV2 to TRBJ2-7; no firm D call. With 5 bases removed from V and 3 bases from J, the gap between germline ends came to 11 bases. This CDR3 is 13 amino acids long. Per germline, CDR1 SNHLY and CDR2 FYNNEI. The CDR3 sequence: CASSRDPLYEQYF. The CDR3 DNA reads TGTGCCAGCAGTAGAGACCCTCTCTACGAGCAGTACTTC.

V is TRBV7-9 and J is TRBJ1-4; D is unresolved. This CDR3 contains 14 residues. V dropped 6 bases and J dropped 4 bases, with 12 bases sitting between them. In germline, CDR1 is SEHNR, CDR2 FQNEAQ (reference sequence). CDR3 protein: CASRPEQNNEKLFF. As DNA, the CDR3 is TGTGCCAGCAGACCGGAGCAGAATAATGAAAAACTGTTTTTT.

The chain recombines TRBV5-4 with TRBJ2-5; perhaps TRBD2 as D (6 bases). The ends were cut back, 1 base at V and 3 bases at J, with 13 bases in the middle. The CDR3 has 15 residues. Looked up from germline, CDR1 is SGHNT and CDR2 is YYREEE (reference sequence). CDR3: CASSLRRAVEETQYF. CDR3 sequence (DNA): TGTGCCAGCAGCTTGCGGAGGGCAGTCGAAGAGACCCAGTACTTC.

CDR3 sequence: CASSLAGELFF. CDR3 coding DNA: TGTGCCAGCAGCTTAGCCGGGGAGCTGTTTTTT. V is TRBV7-2 and J is TRBJ2-2; D call uncertain. V was cut by 0 bases and J by 7 bases, with 0 bases left in between. The CDR3 covers 11 residues. Germline V gene sequence: CDR1 SGHTA, CDR2 FQGNSA.

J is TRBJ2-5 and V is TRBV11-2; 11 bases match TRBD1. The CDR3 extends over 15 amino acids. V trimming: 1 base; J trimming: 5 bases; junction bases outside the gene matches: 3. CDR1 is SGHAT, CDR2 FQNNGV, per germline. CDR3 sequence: CASSLAGQGAETQYF. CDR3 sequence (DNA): TGTGCCAGCAGCTTAGCCGGACAGGGGGCTGAGACCCAGTACTTC.

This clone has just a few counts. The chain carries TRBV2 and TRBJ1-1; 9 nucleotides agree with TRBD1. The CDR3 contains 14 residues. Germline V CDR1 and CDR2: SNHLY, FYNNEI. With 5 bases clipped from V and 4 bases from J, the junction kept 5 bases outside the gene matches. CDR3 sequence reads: CASSRGQGATEAFF. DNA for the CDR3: TGTGCCAGCAGTCGGGGACAGGGAGCCACTGAAGCTTTCTTT.

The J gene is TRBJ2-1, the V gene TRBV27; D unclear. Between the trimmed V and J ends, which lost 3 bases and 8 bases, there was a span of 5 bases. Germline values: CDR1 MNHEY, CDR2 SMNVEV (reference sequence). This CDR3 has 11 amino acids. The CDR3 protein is CASSFFHEQFF. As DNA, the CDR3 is TGTGCCAGCAGTTTCTTCCATGAGCAGTTCTTC.

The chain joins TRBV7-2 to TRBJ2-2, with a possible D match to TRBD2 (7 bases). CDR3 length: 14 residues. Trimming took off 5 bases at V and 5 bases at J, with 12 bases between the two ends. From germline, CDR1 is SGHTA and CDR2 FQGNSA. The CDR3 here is CASSPGGRTGELFF. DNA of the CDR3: TGTGCCAGCAGCCCGGGGGGCCGGACCGGGGAGCTGTTTTTT.

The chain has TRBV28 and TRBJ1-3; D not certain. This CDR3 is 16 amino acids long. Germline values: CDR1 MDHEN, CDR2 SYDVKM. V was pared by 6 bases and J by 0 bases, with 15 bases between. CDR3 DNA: TGTGCCAGCAGCTTGCTGGACGGGAGCTCTGGAAACACCATATATTTT. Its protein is CASSLLDGSSGNTIYF.

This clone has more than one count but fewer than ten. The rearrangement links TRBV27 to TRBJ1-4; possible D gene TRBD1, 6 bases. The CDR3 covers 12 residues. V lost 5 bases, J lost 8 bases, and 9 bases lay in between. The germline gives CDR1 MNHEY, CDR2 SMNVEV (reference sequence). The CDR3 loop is CASSNRDEKLFF. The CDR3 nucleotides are TGTGCCAGCAGTAACAGGGACGAAAAACTGTTTTTT. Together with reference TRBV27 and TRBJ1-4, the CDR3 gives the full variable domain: EAQVTQNPRYLITVTGKKLTVTCSQNMNHEYMSWYRQDPGLGLRQIYYSMNVEVTDKGDVPEGYKVSRKEKRNFPLILESPSPNQTSLYFCASSNRDEKLFFGSGTQLSVL.

CDR3 in DNA: TGTGCCAGCAGCGCTAGCGGGAGGGCAGGGAATGAGCAGTTCTTC. It is translated as CASSASGRAGNEQFF. The genes are TRBV9 and TRBJ2-1; 12 bases fit TRBD2. Looked up from germline, CDR1 is SGDLS and CDR2 is YYNGEE. V lost 3 bases to trimming and J lost 7 bases; unmatched junction nucleotides: 5. The CDR3 loop spans 15 amino acids. The entire variable domain, with the rest obtained from reference TRBV9 and TRBJ2-1, is as follows: DSGVTQTPKHLITATGQRVTLRCSPRSGDLSVYWYQQSLDQGLQFLIQYYNGEERAKGNILERFSAQQFPDLHSELNLSSLELGDSALYFCASSASGRAGNEQFFGPGTRLTVL.

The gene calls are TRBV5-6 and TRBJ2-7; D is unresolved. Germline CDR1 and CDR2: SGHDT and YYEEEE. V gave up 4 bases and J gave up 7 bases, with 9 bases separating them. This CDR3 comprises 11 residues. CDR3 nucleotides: TGTGCCAGCAGCCACTCTCGGGAGCAGTACTTC. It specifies CASSHSREQYF.

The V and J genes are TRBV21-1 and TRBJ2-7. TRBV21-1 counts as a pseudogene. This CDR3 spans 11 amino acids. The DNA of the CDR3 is TGTGCCAGCAGCGATTCCAACGAGCAGTACTTC. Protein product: CASSDSNEQYF.

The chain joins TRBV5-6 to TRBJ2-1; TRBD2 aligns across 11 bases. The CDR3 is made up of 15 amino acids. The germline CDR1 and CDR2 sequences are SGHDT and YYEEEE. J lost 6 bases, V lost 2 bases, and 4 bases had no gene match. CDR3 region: CASSLLAGEGNEQFF. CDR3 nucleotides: TGTGCCAGCAGCTTACTAGCGGGAGAAGGCAATGAGCAGTTCTTC.

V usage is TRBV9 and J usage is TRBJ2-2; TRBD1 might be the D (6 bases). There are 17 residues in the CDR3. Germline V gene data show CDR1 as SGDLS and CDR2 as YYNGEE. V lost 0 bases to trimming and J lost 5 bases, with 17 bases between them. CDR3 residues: CASSVAYTGILTGELFF. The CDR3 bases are TGTGCCAGCAGCGTAGCTTATACAGGGATCTTGACCGGGGAGCTGTTTTTT.

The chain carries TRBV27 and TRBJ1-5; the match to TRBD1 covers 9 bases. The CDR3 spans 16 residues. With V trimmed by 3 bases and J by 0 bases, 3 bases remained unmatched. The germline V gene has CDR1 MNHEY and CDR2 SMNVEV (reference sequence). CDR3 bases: TGTGCCAGCAGTTTGACAGGGGGTTATAGCAATCAGCCCCAGCATTTT. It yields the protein CASSLTGGYSNQPQHF.

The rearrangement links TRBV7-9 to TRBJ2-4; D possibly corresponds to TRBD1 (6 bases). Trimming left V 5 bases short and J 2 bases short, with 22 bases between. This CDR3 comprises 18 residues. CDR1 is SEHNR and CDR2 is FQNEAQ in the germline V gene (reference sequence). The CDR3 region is CASSTINPEQGSKNIQYF. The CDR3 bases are TGTGCCAGCAGCACGATAAACCCTGAACAGGGCTCCAAAAACATTCAGTACTTC.

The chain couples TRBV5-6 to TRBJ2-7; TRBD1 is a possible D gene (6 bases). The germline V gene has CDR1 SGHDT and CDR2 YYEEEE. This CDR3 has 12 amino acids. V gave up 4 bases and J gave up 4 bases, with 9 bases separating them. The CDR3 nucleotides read TGTGCCAGCAGCGCCAGGGGTTACGAGCAGTACTTC. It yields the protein CASSARGYEQYF.

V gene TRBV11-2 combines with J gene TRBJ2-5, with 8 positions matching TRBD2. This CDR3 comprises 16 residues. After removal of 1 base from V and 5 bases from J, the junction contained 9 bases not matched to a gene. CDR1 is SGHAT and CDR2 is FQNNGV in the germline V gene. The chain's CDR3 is CASSLVLTGREETQYF. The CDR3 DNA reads TGTGCCAGCAGCTTAGTTTTGACCGGGAGGGAGGAGACCCAGTACTTC.

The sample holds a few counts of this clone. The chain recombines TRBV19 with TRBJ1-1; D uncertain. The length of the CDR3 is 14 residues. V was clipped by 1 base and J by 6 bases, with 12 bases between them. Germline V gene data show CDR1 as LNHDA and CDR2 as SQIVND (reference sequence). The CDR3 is CASSIVYGGPEAFF. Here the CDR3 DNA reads TGTGCCAGTAGTATAGTCTATGGAGGGCCTGAAGCTTTCTTT.

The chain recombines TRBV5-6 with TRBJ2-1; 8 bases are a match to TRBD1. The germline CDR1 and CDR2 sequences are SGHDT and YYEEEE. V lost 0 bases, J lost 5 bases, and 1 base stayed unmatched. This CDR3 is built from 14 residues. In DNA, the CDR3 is TGTGCCAGCAGCTTGGGACAGGGGCACAATGAGCAGTTCTTC. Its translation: CASSLGQGHNEQFF.

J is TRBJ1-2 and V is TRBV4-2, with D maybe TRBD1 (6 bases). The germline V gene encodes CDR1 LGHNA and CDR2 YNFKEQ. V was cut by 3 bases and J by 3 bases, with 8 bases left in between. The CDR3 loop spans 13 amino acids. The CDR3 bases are TGTGCCAGCAGCCACGGACAGCACTATGGCTACACCTTC. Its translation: CASSHGQHYGYTF.

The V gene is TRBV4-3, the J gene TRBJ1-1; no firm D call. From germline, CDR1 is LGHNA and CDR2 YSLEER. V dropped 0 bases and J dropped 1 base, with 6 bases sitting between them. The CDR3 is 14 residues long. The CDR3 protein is CASSQDVRNTEAFF. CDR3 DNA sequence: TGCGCCAGCAGCCAAGATGTGAGGAACACTGAAGCTTTCTTT.

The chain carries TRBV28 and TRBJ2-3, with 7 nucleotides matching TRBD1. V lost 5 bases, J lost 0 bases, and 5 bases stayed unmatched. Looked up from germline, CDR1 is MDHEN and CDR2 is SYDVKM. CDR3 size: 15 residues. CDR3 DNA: TGTGCCAGCAGTGCTGACAGGGTGAGCACAGATACGCAGTATTTT. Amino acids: CASSADRVSTDTQYF.

CDR3 sequence reads: CASSIGQTGANVLTF. In DNA, the CDR3 is TGCGCCAGCAGCATCGGACAGACTGGGGCCAACGTCCTGACTTTC. The chain employs TRBV5-1 and TRBJ2-6, with D possibly matching TRBD1 (6 bases). Germline CDR1 and CDR2: SGHRS and YFSETQ. Trimming stripped 4 bases from V and 2 bases from J, with 10 bases between. The CDR3 extends over 15 amino acids. Full variable domain (outside the CDR3, taken from reference TRBV5-1 and TRBJ2-6): KAGVTQTPRYLIKTRGQQVTLSCSPISGHRSVSWYQQTPGQGLQFLFEYFSETQRNKGNFPGRFSGRQFSNSRSEMNVSTLELGDSALYLCASSIGQTGANVLTFGAGSRLTVL.

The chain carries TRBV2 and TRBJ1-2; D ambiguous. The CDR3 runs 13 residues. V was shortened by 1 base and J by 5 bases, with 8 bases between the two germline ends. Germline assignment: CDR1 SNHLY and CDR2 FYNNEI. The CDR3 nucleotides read TGTGCCAGCAGTGAAGGTAGGACGTATGGCTACACCTTC. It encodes CASSEGRTYGYTF.